A single sample is the source of the 9 T cell receptor beta chains below, sequenced in a study of blood T cell repertoires in COVID-19. The protocol was immunoSEQ multiplex PCR, while the TCRdb copy is restricted to in-frame clones and leaves out a portion. Of 65,000 to 80,000 clones in the sample, about four fifths were seen once. Input material: peripheral blood. All receptors derive from a human donor in a cohort sampled during active COVID-19.

The J gene is TRBJ1-2, the V gene TRBV20-1, with 11 bases fitting TRBD1. CDR3 length: 14 residues. The V gene's germline CDR1 is DFQATT and CDR2 SNEGSKA (reference sequence). V lost 3 bases and J lost 5; bases outside the gene matches: 5. CDR3 DNA sequence: TGCAGTGCTAGTAGGACAGGGGGCGCGTATGGCTACACCTTC. The encoded protein is CSASRTGGAYGYTF.

The genes are TRBV30 and TRBJ1-2; maybe TRBD1 (5 bases). Germline V gene data show CDR1 as GTSNPN and CDR2 as SVGIG (reference sequence). The CDR3 has 14 amino acids. V lost 3 bases, J lost 7 bases, and 18 bases lay in between. CDR3 nucleotide sequence: TGTGCCTGGAGGGCGGGGGGTCGTACCGGTGGCTACACCTTC. The encoded protein is CAWRAGGRTGGYTF.

The chain recombines TRBV12-5 with TRBJ2-7; 8 nucleotides align to TRBD1. CDR3 size: 13 residues. Trimming removed 1 base from V and 7 bases from J; junction bases left unmatched: 3. The germline V gene encodes CDR1 LGHNT and CDR2 FRNRAP. CDR3 protein: CASGLGRDREQYF. The CDR3 region has the DNA TGTGCTAGTGGTTTGGGGCGGGACAGGGAGCAGTACTTC. The whole variable domain, remainder taken from reference TRBV12-5 and TRBJ2-7, is DARVTQTPRHKVTEMGQEVTMRCQPILGHNTVFWYRQTMMQGLELLAYFRNRAPLDDSGMPKDRFSAEMPDATLATLKIQPSEPRDSAVYFCASGLGRDREQYFGPGTRLTVT.

The chain combines TRBV18 with TRBJ2-7, with 8 bases that match TRBD1. This CDR3 has 15 residues. Losses at the gene ends were 8 bases for V and 0 bases for J; bases not matched to a gene: 9. Germline V CDR1 and CDR2: KGHSH, LQKENI. The CDR3: CASTLDRASSYEQYF. CDR3 bases: TGTGCCAGCACATTGGACAGGGCGAGCTCCTACGAGCAGTACTTC.

The J gene is TRBJ2-1, the V gene TRBV27, with D tentatively TRBD2 (7 bases). Germline values: CDR1 MNHEY, CDR2 SMNVEV (reference sequence). V dropped 5 bases and J dropped 9 bases, with 20 bases sitting between them. This CDR3 contains 15 residues. Written as DNA, the CDR3 is TGTGCCAGCAGTAAGAGTGGGGGGGCCTGGGGTGAGCAGTTCTTC. This codes for CASSKSGGAWGEQFF.

This clone was seen a few times. The chain couples TRBV3-1 (or the pseudogene TRBV3-2) to TRBJ1-5, with 7 nucleotides matching TRBD1. There are 14 residues in the CDR3. The V and J ends lost 0 bases and 5 bases, in that order; junction bases with no gene match: 1. The V gene's germline CDR1 is LGHDT and CDR2 YNNKEL (reference sequence). The chain's CDR3 is CASSQETGDQPQHF. The CDR3 DNA reads TGTGCCAGCAGCCAAGAAACAGGGGATCAGCCCCAGCATTTT.

The chain employs TRBV5-6 and TRBJ2-5; a possible D gene is TRBD2 (5 bases). V was pared by 2 bases and J by 7 bases, with 15 bases between. The germline V gene encodes CDR1 SGHDT and CDR2 YYEEEE. This CDR3 contains 14 residues. The CDR3 here is CASSFSGSRWTQYF. CDR3 coding DNA: TGTGCCAGCAGCTTTTCGGGGTCGCGGTGGACCCAGTACTTC.

The V and J genes are TRBV28 and TRBJ1-2; TRBD1 matches 8 bases. CDR3 length: 13 residues. CDR1 and CDR2 from the germline V gene are MDHEN and SYDVKM. Trimming cost V 8 bases and J 8 bases; bases outside gene matches: 10. CDR3 nucleotides: TGTGCCAGCTACTACCAGGGGGCAGGCGGCTACACCTTC. Protein sequence: CASYYQGAGGYTF.

The chain has TRBV5-8 and TRBJ1-1; D is perhaps TRBD1 (5 bases). The CDR3 extends over 15 amino acids. The germline V gene has CDR1 SGHTS and CDR2 YDEGEE. V lost 0 bases to trimming and J lost 3 bases, with 12 bases between them. This CDR3 reads CASSLAFGGDTEAFF. The CDR3, as DNA: TGTGCCAGCAGCTTGGCCTTCGGGGGGGACACTGAAGCTTTCTTT.